This T cell receptor (beta chain) derives from a study of CD8 T cells in ankylosing spondylitis. General study findings and limits: Clones linked to disease were reported to show significant enrichment in matched ankylosing spondylitis synovial fluid. It appeared that ankylosing spondylitis blood was characterized by a TCR beta motif of about 8 highly homologous variants.

Scientists made TCR beta libraries using quantitative 5'-RACE with molecular barcodes. MiXCR was run by TCRdb on the 5' RACE reads, yielding one entry per CDR3 protein. The sample records about 220,000 distinct CDR3 sequences, 5.5% to 7.5% being singletons. At least ten counts were recorded for this clonotype. Its specificity is not known. Germline V gene lookup returns CDR1 SGHRS and CDR2 YFSETQ. The CDR3 loop spans 15 amino acids. Trimming cost V 4 bases and J 5 bases, with 19 bases left between them. This chain uses TRBV5-1 with TRBJ2-7; a weak D match, TRBD2 (6 bases). The clonotype was recovered from a male donor with ankylosing spondylitis. The sample taken for sequencing was blood, either unsorted or a sorted T cell fraction (not recorded which). CDR3 bases: TGCGCCAGCAGCCCCGAGACTAGGGCCCTCGACGAGCAGTACTTC. Protein product: CASSPETRALDEQYF.